Listed below are T cell receptor beta chains from one sample, sequenced in a study of tumor and adjacent non-tumor tissue in lung cancer. TCRdb re-called the multiplex PCR reads through MiXCR, storing one row per CDR3 protein. This sample yields under 150,000 distinct CDR3 sequences, of which approximately 66% are seen a single time; 15% to 20% belongs to the top ten. The specimen was lung tumor tissue. The receptors originated from a man aged 55-75 years with small cell lung cancer. CDR3s include the opening cysteine and the closing phenylalanine or tryptophan. The order of the fields is CDR3 DNA, CDR3 protein, clone size, D gene, J gene, V gene. A D gene is named only where the DNA matches it firmly. The size field is filled for only some rows; it gives once, few, many or a size class.

cdr3_nt: TGTGCCAGCAGCGGGGAGGGGGGTAGCAATCAGCCCCAGCATTTT; cdr3_aa: CASSGEGGSNQPQHF; clone_size: many; d_call: .; j_call: TRBJ1-5; v_call: TRBV4-2
cdr3_nt: TGCAGCGTTGGGGAGGACAGGACCACAGATACGCAGTATTTT; cdr3_aa: CSVGEDRTTDTQYF; clone_size: .; d_call: .; j_call: TRBJ2-3; v_call: TRBV29-1
cdr3_nt: TGTGCTAGCAGCGAGGAGGGGTATAGCACAGATACGAAATATTTT; cdr3_aa: CASSEEGYSTDTKYF; clone_size: .; d_call: .; j_call: TRBJ2-3; v_call: TRBV6-1
cdr3_nt: TGCAGTACACTAACTAGCGGGAATACCGGGGAGCTGTTTTTT; cdr3_aa: CSTLTSGNTGELFF; clone_size: .; d_call: TRBD2; j_call: TRBJ2-2; v_call: TRBV20-1
cdr3_nt: TGTGCCAGCAGTTACTCCCTCACAGATACGCAGTATTTT; cdr3_aa: CASSYSLTDTQYF; clone_size: few; d_call: .; j_call: TRBJ2-3; v_call: TRBV6-5
cdr3_nt: TGTGCCAGCAGTTTAAGTCTTTCCCTAGATACCTACAATGAGCAGTTCTTC; cdr3_aa: CASSLSLSLDTYNEQFF; clone_size: few; d_call: .; j_call: TRBJ2-1; v_call: TRBV12-3/TRBV12-4
cdr3_nt: TGCAGCGTTGAAAGGGCCAAGGACTACACCTTC; cdr3_aa: CSVERAKDYTF; clone_size: .; d_call: .; j_call: TRBJ1-2; v_call: TRBV29-1
cdr3_nt: TGCAGTGCTAGTAGGACTGACAGGGGGAGCTCCTACGAGCAGTACTTC; cdr3_aa: CSASRTDRGSSYEQYF; clone_size: .; d_call: TRBD1; j_call: TRBJ2-7; v_call: TRBV20-1
cdr3_nt: TGTGCCAGCAAAAGGGGACAGGGAATTTCGACCGGGGAGCTGTTTTTT; cdr3_aa: CASKRGQGISTGELFF; clone_size: .; d_call: TRBD1; j_call: TRBJ2-2; v_call: TRBV12-3/TRBV12-4
cdr3_nt: TGTGCCAGCAGTTTACACTCGACTAGCGGTAACAATGAGCAGTTCTTC; cdr3_aa: CASSLHSTSGNNEQFF; clone_size: .; d_call: TRBD2; j_call: TRBJ2-1; v_call: TRBV11-2
cdr3_nt: TGTGCCAGCAGCTTAAGCGCCCCCTCCGCCCAGTACTTC; cdr3_aa: CASSLSAPSAQYF; clone_size: .; d_call: .; j_call: TRBJ2-5; v_call: TRBV7-9
cdr3_nt: TGTGTCAGCACTTTACAAGGTAACACTGAAGCTTTCTTT; cdr3_aa: CVSTLQGNTEAFF; clone_size: .; d_call: .; j_call: TRBJ1-1; v_call: TRBV6-1
cdr3_nt: TGCAGTGCTCTCTTTGGAGGGGACACTGAAGCTTTCTTT; cdr3_aa: CSALFGGDTEAFF; clone_size: many; d_call: .; j_call: TRBJ1-1; v_call: TRBV20-1
cdr3_nt: TGCAGCGTTATAGATACAGGGAGCACAGATACGCAGTATTTT; cdr3_aa: CSVIDTGSTDTQYF; clone_size: many; d_call: .; j_call: TRBJ2-3; v_call: TRBV29-1
cdr3_nt: TGTGCCAGCCGTTTCTGGGGGCGCGACTGTGGCTACACCTTC; cdr3_aa: CASRFWGRDCGYTF; clone_size: .; d_call: .; j_call: TRBJ1-2; v_call: TRBV5-6
cdr3_nt: TGTGCCACCAGTGACCACCACCGAGGCACTGATACGCACTATTTC; cdr3_aa: CATSDHHRGTDTHYF; clone_size: .; d_call: .; j_call: TRBJ2-3; v_call: TRBV24-1
cdr3_nt: TGTGTCAGCAGTTACCCGACAGGGGGAGGTGGTCAGCCCCAGCATTTT; cdr3_aa: CVSSYPTGGGGQPQHF; clone_size: .; d_call: TRBD1; j_call: TRBJ1-5; v_call: TRBV28
cdr3_nt: TGCGCCAGCAGCCAAGGGATGAACTATAATTCACCCCTCCACTTT; cdr3_aa: CASSQGMNYNSPLHF; clone_size: once; d_call: .; j_call: TRBJ1-6; v_call: TRBV4-1
cdr3_nt: TGCAGTGCCCGAGGGGTGGCGGGAGGGTACAATGAGCAGTTCTTC; cdr3_aa: CSARGVAGGYNEQFF; clone_size: few; d_call: TRBD2; j_call: TRBJ2-1; v_call: TRBV20-1
cdr3_nt: TGTGCCAGCTCCCCCGGGGCGACCTACGAGCAGTACTTC; cdr3_aa: CASSPGATYEQYF; clone_size: many; d_call: .; j_call: TRBJ2-7; v_call: TRBV6-5
cdr3_nt: TGCGCCAGCAGCCAAGTGGGGCCCGCCGGGTACGTGCAGTACTTC; cdr3_aa: CASSQVGPAGYVQYF; clone_size: .; d_call: .; j_call: TRBJ2-7; v_call: TRBV4-1
cdr3_nt: TGTGCCAGCAGACATACAATCCGAATTTACAATGAACAGTTCTTC; cdr3_aa: CASRHTIRIYNEQFF; clone_size: .; d_call: .; j_call: TRBJ2-1; v_call: TRBV6-2/TRBV6-3
cdr3_nt: TGTGCCAGCAGCACATTTAGCGGGACGCAACCCTACAATGAGCAGTTCTTC; cdr3_aa: CASSTFSGTQPYNEQFF; clone_size: .; d_call: TRBD2; j_call: TRBJ2-1; v_call: TRBV5-8
cdr3_nt: TGTGCCAGCAGAGCCCGGGGAGGGCAGTCCTTC; cdr3_aa: CASRARGGQSF; clone_size: .; d_call: TRBD2; j_call: TRBJ2-1; v_call: TRBV6-5
cdr3_nt: TGTGCCAGCAGCAGGGGACTAGCGGGAGAAGGTCGGTGTGAGCGGTTCTTC; cdr3_aa: CASSRGLAGEGRCERFF; clone_size: .; d_call: TRBD2; j_call: TRBJ2-1; v_call: TRBV11-2
cdr3_nt: TGCAGTGCTAGGCCCACAGGGATCAACGAGCATGGCTACACCTTC; cdr3_aa: CSARPTGINEHGYTF; clone_size: .; d_call: .; j_call: TRBJ1-2; v_call: TRBV20-1
cdr3_nt: TGCAGCGTGGGGACAGGGGGCTTTAAGAGTGAAAAACTGTTTTTT; cdr3_aa: CSVGTGGFKSEKLFF; clone_size: many; d_call: TRBD1; j_call: TRBJ1-4; v_call: TRBV29-1
cdr3_nt: TGCAGCGGGAGAGACTACCGCATCGGGGAGCTGTCTTTT; cdr3_aa: CSGRDYRIGELSF; clone_size: .; d_call: .; j_call: TRBJ2-2; v_call: TRBV29-1
cdr3_nt: TGTGACAGCAGCTTGGTTGTGACTACCCAATACAATGAGCAATTCTTC; cdr3_aa: CDSSLVVTTQYNEQFF; clone_size: .; d_call: .; j_call: TRBJ2-1; v_call: TRBV5-4
cdr3_nt: TGTGCCAGCAGTTACGTCGGCTACCAAGAGACCCAGTACTTC; cdr3_aa: CASSYVGYQETQYF; clone_size: .; d_call: .; j_call: TRBJ2-5; v_call: TRBV6-2/TRBV6-3
cdr3_nt: TGTGCCAGCAGAAAGGGACAGAACTATGGCTACACCTTC; cdr3_aa: CASRKGQNYGYTF; clone_size: few; d_call: TRBD1; j_call: TRBJ1-2; v_call: TRBV28
cdr3_nt: TGTGCCAGCAGCCTACCAACAAACCATGAGCAGTTCTTC; cdr3_aa: CASSLPTNHEQFF; clone_size: .; d_call: .; j_call: TRBJ2-1; v_call: TRBV4-2
cdr3_nt: TGCGCCAGCAGCTCGGGACTAGCGGGAGGGCCCGACAATGATCAGTTCTTC; cdr3_aa: CASSSGLAGGPDNDQFF; clone_size: .; d_call: TRBD2; j_call: TRBJ2-1; v_call: TRBV11-3
cdr3_nt: TGCAGTGCTAGAGATATGGGATATGACACCGGGGAGCTGTTTTTT; cdr3_aa: CSARDMGYDTGELFF; clone_size: .; d_call: .; j_call: TRBJ2-2; v_call: TRBV20-1
cdr3_nt: TGTGCCAGCAGCGCGACCCTCGGGACACAGGGACTAGCGGAGAGCACAGATACGAAGTATTTT; cdr3_aa: CASSATLGTQGLAESTDTKYF; clone_size: .; d_call: TRBD2; j_call: TRBJ2-3; v_call: TRBV11-2
cdr3_nt: TGTGCCAGCAGCCCGGGACTAGCGGAAGAGACCCAGTACTTC; cdr3_aa: CASSPGLAEETQYF; clone_size: many; d_call: TRBD2; j_call: TRBJ2-5; v_call: TRBV6-5
cdr3_nt: TGTGCCAATAGTATTAGCAGGAGCGGATACAATGAGCAGTTCTTC; cdr3_aa: CANSISRSGYNEQFF; clone_size: .; d_call: .; j_call: TRBJ2-1; v_call: TRBV19
cdr3_nt: TGTGCCAGCAGTCGCCGGGACACCGGCTTCTACGAGCAGTACTTC; cdr3_aa: CASSRRDTGFYEQYF; clone_size: .; d_call: .; j_call: TRBJ2-7; v_call: TRBV5-4
cdr3_nt: TGCGCCAGCAGGGGTCCTTACGAAGAGACCCAGTACTTC; cdr3_aa: CASRGPYEETQYF; clone_size: .; d_call: .; j_call: TRBJ2-5; v_call: TRBV5-1
cdr3_nt: TGCAGTGCCACGGGACAGGGGGGGACTGAAGCTTTCTTT; cdr3_aa: CSATGQGGTEAFF; clone_size: .; d_call: TRBD1; j_call: TRBJ1-1; v_call: TRBV20-1